A selection of T cell receptor beta chains follows, all from one sample in a study of cytomegalovirus exposure and HLA in healthy donors. TCRdb's copy holds only in-frame clones and misses some; the assay was immunoSEQ multiplex PCR. Of 200,000 to 250,000 clones detected, more than 75% appear once; the ten largest clones hold around 5.7%. Sequencing input: PBMCs. The receptors derive from a woman between 40 and 55 years old in good health and CMV-seropositive. Both conserved end residues are part of each CDR3. The order of the fields is V gene, D gene, clone size, J gene, CDR3 protein, CDR3 DNA. A D gene is named only where the DNA matches it firmly. Clone sizes are given selectively: once, few, many, or a class where the clone is expanded.

TRBV4-3,-,few,TRBJ2-7,CASSQGVGGTYEQYF,TGCGCCAGCAGCCAAGGGGTGGGCGGGACCTACGAGCAGTACTTC
TRBV19,-,-,TRBJ1-1,CASKEDRNTEAFF,TGTGCCAGTAAAGAGGACAGAAACACTGAAGCTTTCTTT
TRBV9,TRBD2,-,TRBJ2-1,CASSVVGGGGGEQFF,TGTGCCAGCAGCGTAGTTGGCGGGGGCGGGGGGGAGCAGTTCTTC
TRBV7-9,-,-,TRBJ1-5,CASSSRDNQPQHF,TGTGCCAGCAGCTCCCGGGACAATCAGCCCCAGCATTTT
TRBV9,TRBD2,-,TRBJ2-1,CASSVAMAGVNEQFF,TGTGCCAGCAGCGTAGCTATGGCGGGGGTCAATGAGCAGTTCTTC
TRBV6-5,TRBD1,-,TRBJ2-7,CASSYSTGFSYEQYF,TGTGCCAGCAGTTACTCGACAGGGTTCTCCTACGAGCAGTACTTC
TRBV19,-,few,TRBJ2-4,CASSIATRGTAAKNIQYF,TGTGCCAGTAGTATAGCAACGCGGGGAACGGCTGCCAAAAACATTCAGTACTTC
TRBV29-1,-,once,TRBJ1-5,CSVARGNSNQPQHF,TGCAGCGTCGCTCGGGGAAATAGCAATCAGCCCCAGCATTTT
TRBV7-9,TRBD1,-,TRBJ2-5,CASIVAGGVQETQYF,TGTGCCAGCATAGTGGCAGGGGGCGTTCAGGAGACTCAGTACTTC
TRBV2,TRBD1,-,TRBJ1-1,CASSEVRQGIITEAFF,TGTGCCAGCAGTGAGGTGCGACAGGGGATAATCACTGAAGCTTTCTTT
TRBV6-5,-,-,TRBJ2-5,CASSYGWRELVETQYF,TGTGCCAGCAGTTACGGCTGGAGGGAGTTGGTAGAGACCCAGTACTTC